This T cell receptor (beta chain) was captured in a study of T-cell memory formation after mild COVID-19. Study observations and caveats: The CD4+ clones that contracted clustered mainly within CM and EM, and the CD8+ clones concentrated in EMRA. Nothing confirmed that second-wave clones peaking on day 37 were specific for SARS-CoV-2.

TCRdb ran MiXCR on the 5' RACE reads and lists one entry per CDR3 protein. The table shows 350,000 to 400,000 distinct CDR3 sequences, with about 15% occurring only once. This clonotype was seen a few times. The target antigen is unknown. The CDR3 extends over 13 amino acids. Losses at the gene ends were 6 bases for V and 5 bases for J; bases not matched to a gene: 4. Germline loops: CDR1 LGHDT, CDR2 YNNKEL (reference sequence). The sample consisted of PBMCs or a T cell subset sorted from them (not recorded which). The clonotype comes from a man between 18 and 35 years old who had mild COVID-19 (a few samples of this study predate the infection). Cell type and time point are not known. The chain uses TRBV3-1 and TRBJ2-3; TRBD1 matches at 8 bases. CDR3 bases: TGTGCCAGCAGGTCGACAGGGGTAGATACGCAGTATTTT. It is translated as CASRSTGVDTQYF.